The 5 T cell receptor beta chains given below trace back to one sample, sequenced in a study of regulatory T cells in long-lasting Graves disease (dated by TCRdb to about 2021). The time point label of this sample denotes: newly diagnosed GD, antithyroid drugs for less than 3 months. RNA was extracted from PBMCs in TRIzol for both TCR sequencing and RNA sequencing. Receptor libraries were prepared by multiplex PCR. The sequencer was an Illumina HiSeq 4000. CDR3 regions were amplified by Arm-PCR with iRepertoire HTBI primers to construct TCR beta libraries. TCRdb handled the public reads itself, with Q25 trimming in fastp and clone calling in MiXCR, and kept productive beta chains. CDR3 protein duplicates are merged, each entry listing the most common genes and DNA. This sample comprises over 500,000 distinct CDR3 sequences, about 16% of them detected only once. The top ten constitute approximately 12% of the sample.

The same data also went into a second study, on T cells in Graves' hyperthyroidism and ophthalmopathy.

Sequences were derived from peripheral blood mononuclear cells (PBMCs), sampled at new diagnosis, from a patient treated with antithyroid drugs. These receptors all stem from a man between 18 and 29 years old with Graves disease. Donor details come from another sample of the same person, matched by shared clones.

This clonotype was seen a few times. The J gene is TRBJ2-1, the V gene TRBV6-1; D possibly corresponds to TRBD2 (6 bases). The CDR3 loop spans 15 amino acids. Germline V gives CDR1 MNHNS, CDR2 SASEGT. V gave up 5 bases and J gave up 5 bases, with 16 bases separating them. CDR3 in amino acids: CASSPGTPFNNEQFF. For the CDR3, the DNA is TGTGCCAGCAGTCCCGGGACTCCTTTTAACAATGAGCAGTTCTTC.

The chain combines TRBV29-1 with TRBJ2-3; weak D call: TRBD1 (5 bases). Germline V gene sequence: CDR1 SQVTM, CDR2 ANQGSEA. V was clipped by 7 bases and J by 2 bases, with 13 bases between them. The CDR3 totals 13 residues. CDR3: CSDLTAHTDTQYF. CDR3 nucleotides: TGCAGCGACCTGACAGCCCACACAGATACGCAGTATTTT.

This clonotype came up many times. The V gene is TRBV7-9, the J gene TRBJ2-5, with 8 bases aligning to TRBD2. The germline V gene has CDR1 SEHNR and CDR2 FQNEAQ (reference sequence). This CDR3 contains 12 residues. The J segment lost 2 bases and the V segment lost 8 bases, leaving 1 base of the junction unmatched. CDR3 region: CASGLAQETQYF. In DNA, the CDR3 is TGTGCCAGCGGACTAGCTCAAGAGACCCAGTACTTC.

The sample holds a few counts of this clonotype. The V and J genes are TRBV19 and TRBJ2-2; TRBD1 matches 9 bases. CDR1 and CDR2 (germline): LNHDA, SQIVND (reference sequence). V was pared by 5 bases and J by 6 bases, with 7 bases of the junction left unmatched. The CDR3 has 15 residues. CDR3 protein: CASSPDRGPAGELFF. Here the CDR3 DNA reads TGTGCCAGTAGTCCGGACAGGGGACCAGCCGGGGAGCTGTTTTTT.

There are many counts of this clonotype. J is TRBJ2-1 and V is TRBV30; no firm D call. V was trimmed by 2 bases and J by 6 bases, leaving 5 bases between them. There are 11 residues in the CDR3. The germline CDR1 and CDR2 sequences are GTSNPN and SVGIG (reference sequence). CDR3 amino acids: CAWSRGNEQFF. The CDR3 DNA is TGTGCCTGGAGTAGAGGCAATGAGCAGTTCTTC. Full variable domain (outside the CDR3, taken from reference TRBV30 and TRBJ2-1): SQTIHQWPATLVQPVGSPLSLECTVEGTSNPNLYWYRQAAGRGLQLLFYSVGIGQISSEVPQNLSASRPQDRQFILSSKKLLLSDSGFYLCAWSRGNEQFFGPGTRLTVL.